What follows describes a single T cell receptor beta chain. This specimen belongs to a study of T-cell reconstitution after alpha-beta-depleted transplantation in children. During its preparation, the TCRbeta library received unique molecular identifiers. Via MiXCR, TCRdb re-called the PCR reads, giving one row per CDR3 protein. The repertoire holds 110,000 or so distinct CDR3 sequences, with approximately 6.6% as singletons. CDR3 size: 16 residues. Trimming cost V 5 bases and J 8 bases, with 22 bases left between them. CDR1 and CDR2 (germline): SNHLY, FYNNEI. V and J are TRBV2 and TRBJ2-1, with D tentatively TRBD2 (5 bases). This clonotype was obtained from a male patient between 2 and 15 years old who had a stem cell transplant for acute lymphoblastic leukemia, so the T cells may come from the graft donor. This material consisted of PBMCs, mostly from graft donor cells, taken 360 days after TCRalphabeta/CD19-depleted stem cell transplant. CDR3 in DNA: TGTGCCAGCAGTTCCCGGACTGCGGTAGTTTCTCATGAGCAGTTCTTC. Translating gives CASSSRTAVVSHEQFF.